Sequencing of this TCR beta chain was carried out in a study of cytomegalovirus exposure and HLA in healthy donors. Study-level background: Most genotyped donors, approximately 77% of fewer than 400, had Caucasian-associated genetic ancestry.

Overall study findings and caveats: CMV serostatus alone was available as immune exposure information. Cytomegalovirus association was listed for about 180 TCR beta chains.

Primers: 60 Vbeta forward and 13 Jbeta reverse. The method was immunoSEQ multiplex PCR; TCRdb's version includes in-frame clones alone and lacks a portion of them. The table for this sample gives about 99,000 clones. To note about this clone: Its antigen is unidentified.

This receptor was taken from a man in his forties in good health and CMV-seronegative. The sequencing sample was made of PBMCs.

The CDR3 nucleotides are TGTGCCACCAGCATGGGATCGGAGGTCACGCAGTATTTT. This codes for CATSMGSEVTQYF. V gene TRBV15 combines with J gene TRBJ2-3, with D perhaps matching TRBD2 (5 bases). The CDR3 covers 13 residues. V gave up 4 bases and J gave up 9 bases, with 14 bases separating them. Germline CDR1 reads LNHNV; CDR2 reads YYDKDF (reference sequence).